Below are 6 T cell receptor beta chains sequenced from a single sample in a study of chemoradiotherapy in HPV16-positive cancers. The repertoire was sequenced with immunoSEQ multiplex PCR; TCRdb's copy has only in-frame clones and lacks some. The data hold about 6,400 clones, with roughly two thirds observed a single time. This specimen was tumor tissue, taken from a patient who underwent chemoradiotherapy. The receptors originated from a human donor with HPV-associated anogenital cancer.

The rearrangement joins TRBV30 to TRBJ2-1; D is perhaps TRBD2 (6 bases). The CDR3 loop spans 13 amino acids. Germline V gene sequence: CDR1 GTSNPN, CDR2 SVGIG (reference sequence). The V end lost 4 bases, the J end lost 5 bases, and 12 bases lay between the germline ends. CDR3 coding DNA: TGTGCCTGGACGTCGGGAGCGCACAATGAGCAGTTCTTC. It codes for CAWTSGAHNEQFF.

V and J are TRBV5-1 and TRBJ2-7; 9 bases align to TRBD2. CDR3 length: 15 residues. Germline V gene sequence: CDR1 SGHRS, CDR2 YFSETQ. Trimming at V came to 4 bases and at J to 2 bases, leaving 7 bases not matched to a gene. CDR3 sequence: CASSPGGGGPYEQYF. CDR3 nucleotide sequence: TGCGCCAGCAGCCCCGGCGGGGGGGGACCCTACGAGCAGTACTTC.

This chain uses TRBV5-1 with TRBJ2-7; 9 bases are a match to TRBD2. The CDR3 spans 13 residues. Germline-derived CDR1 and CDR2 are SGHRS and YFSETQ. Trimming removed 4 bases from V and 2 bases from J; junction bases left unmatched: 1. Here the CDR3 reads CASSVAGAYEQYF. DNA of the CDR3: TGCGCCAGCAGCGTAGCGGGGGCCTACGAGCAGTACTTC.

The CDR3 DNA reads as TGTGCCAGCAGCCCAGGACAGAAAGCTTTCTTT. As protein: CASSPGQKAFF. The rearrangement links TRBV7-8 to TRBJ1-1; the D gene is possibly TRBD1 (6 bases). V was clipped by 5 bases and J by 9 bases, with 10 bases between them. The CDR3 consists of 11 residues. Germline assignment: CDR1 SGHVS and CDR2 FQNEAQ.

The chain carries TRBV7-9 and TRBJ2-5; the match to TRBD1 covers 7 bases. The CDR3 contains 17 residues. V dropped 2 bases and J dropped 4; count of bases not matched to a gene: 13. CDR1 and CDR2 (germline): SEHNR, FQNEAQ (reference sequence). The CDR3 is CASSLRQGWVPLETQYF. CDR3 bases: TGTGCCAGCAGCTTAAGACAGGGCTGGGTACCCCTAGAGACCCAGTACTTC.

The chain recombines TRBV27 with TRBJ1-2; D call uncertain. There are 14 residues in the CDR3. Looked up from germline, CDR1 is MNHEY and CDR2 is SMNVEV (reference sequence). Deletions cut 3 bases from V and 6 bases from J, with 14 bases between. CDR3 in amino acids: CASSLLDGRDGYTF. The CDR3, as DNA: TGTGCCAGCAGTTTGCTCGACGGGCGGGATGGCTACACCTTC.